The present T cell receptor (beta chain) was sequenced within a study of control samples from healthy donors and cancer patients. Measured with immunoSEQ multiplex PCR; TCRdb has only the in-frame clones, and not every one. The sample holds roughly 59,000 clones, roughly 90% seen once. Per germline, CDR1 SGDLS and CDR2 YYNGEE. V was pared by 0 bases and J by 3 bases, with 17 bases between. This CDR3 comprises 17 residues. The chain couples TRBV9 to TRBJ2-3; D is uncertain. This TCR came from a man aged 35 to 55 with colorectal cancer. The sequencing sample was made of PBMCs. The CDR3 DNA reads TGTGCCAGCAGCGTAGCTAATCACAATGGGGAAACAGATACGCAGTATTTT. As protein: CASSVANHNGETDTQYF.